These T cell receptor beta chains were read from a single sample in a study of OX40 agonist ivuxolimab in advanced cancers. Clones were sequenced by immunoSEQ multiplex PCR, and TCRdb holds only the in-frame ones, with some missing. The profile shows under 85,000 clones, approximately 79% of them singletons. The sequences come from CD4+ or CD8+ T cells sorted from blood, collected in a trial of the OX40 agonist ivuxolimab. The receptors shown here come from an adult with an advanced solid tumor such as melanoma, head and neck, liver or kidney cancer. CDR3s include the opening cysteine and the closing phenylalanine or tryptophan. D genes are given only for firm matches. Size is omitted from some rows. Given values are once, few, many or a class for expanded clones.

V gene: TRBV11-3
D gene: TRBD2
CDR3 length: 16
clone size: NA
J gene: TRBJ2-2
CDR3 protein: CASSTRLAGRTGELFF
CDR3 DNA: TGTGCCAGCAGCACCCGACTAGCGGGACGAACCGGGGAGCTGTTTTTT

V gene: TRBV6-5
D gene: NA
CDR3 length: 14
clone size: NA
J gene: TRBJ1-5
CDR3 protein: CASSDSHSNQPQHF
CDR3 DNA: TGTGCCAGCAGCGACAGCCATAGCAATCAGCCCCAGCATTTT

V gene: TRBV7-6
D gene: NA
CDR3 length: 11
clone size: few
J gene: TRBJ2-7
CDR3 protein: CAFPGAEEQYF
CDR3 DNA: TGTGCCTTCCCAGGGGCGGAAGAGCAGTACTTC

V gene: TRBV7-3
D gene: NA
CDR3 length: 14
clone size: NA
J gene: TRBJ2-1
CDR3 protein: CASSLTRVANEQFF
CDR3 DNA: TGTGCCAGCAGCTTAACCAGGGTAGCCAATGAGCAGTTCTTC

V gene: TRBV5-1
D gene: NA
CDR3 length: 15
clone size: once
J gene: TRBJ1-1
CDR3 protein: CASSSQGTLNTEAFF
CDR3 DNA: TGCGCCAGCAGCTCGCAGGGGACTTTGAACACTGAAGCTTTCTTT

V gene: TRBV2
D gene: NA
CDR3 length: 13
clone size: NA
J gene: TRBJ1-5
CDR3 protein: CASRGTGNQPQHF
CDR3 DNA: TGTGCCAGCAGAGGGACGGGCAATCAGCCCCAGCATTTT

V gene: TRBV11-2
D gene: NA
CDR3 length: 14
clone size: NA
J gene: TRBJ2-5
CDR3 protein: CASNLQGGQETQYF
CDR3 DNA: TGTGCCAGCAATTTACAGGGGGGGCAAGAGACCCAGTACTTC

V gene: TRBV12-5
D gene: TRBD1
CDR3 length: 15
clone size: NA
J gene: TRBJ2-5
CDR3 protein: CASALWPGGLETQYF
CDR3 DNA: TGTGCTAGTGCTTTGTGGCCAGGGGGCCTCGAGACCCAGTACTTC

V gene: TRBV5-4
D gene: NA
CDR3 length: 14
clone size: NA
J gene: TRBJ2-3
CDR3 protein: CASSLAGVGDTQYF
CDR3 DNA: TGTGCCAGCAGCCTGGCGGGCGTGGGGGATACGCAGTATTTT

V gene: TRBV15
D gene: NA
CDR3 length: 15
clone size: NA
J gene: TRBJ1-2
CDR3 protein: CATSRTSGGGWGYTF
CDR3 DNA: TGTGCCACCAGCAGAACCTCGGGGGGCGGTTGGGGCTACACCTTC

V gene: TRBV7-2
D gene: TRBD1
CDR3 length: 19
clone size: NA
J gene: TRBJ1-1
CDR3 protein: CASSSRPTGGASKNTEAFF
CDR3 DNA: TGTGCCAGCAGCTCGCGCCCGACAGGGGGCGCCAGCAAAAACACTGAAGCTTTCTTT

V gene: TRBV19
D gene: TRBD1
CDR3 length: 14
clone size: once
J gene: TRBJ2-7
CDR3 protein: CASRGDRDSYEQYF
CDR3 DNA: TGTGCCAGTAGGGGAGACAGGGACTCCTACGAGCAGTACTTC

V gene: TRBV4-1
D gene: NA
CDR3 length: 18
clone size: NA
J gene: TRBJ1-3
CDR3 protein: CASSHPRGASSSGNTIYF
CDR3 DNA: TGCGCCAGCAGCCATCCCCGGGGAGCTTCTAGCTCTGGAAACACCATATATTTT

V gene: TRBV6-5
D gene: NA
CDR3 length: 14
clone size: NA
J gene: TRBJ2-7
CDR3 protein: CASSYSFGAYEQYF
CDR3 DNA: TGTGCCAGCAGTTACTCCTTCGGAGCCTACGAGCAGTACTTC

V gene: TRBV7-9
D gene: TRBD1
CDR3 length: 15
clone size: few
J gene: TRBJ1-1
CDR3 protein: CASSVDRVVYTEAFF
CDR3 DNA: TGTGCCAGCAGCGTAGACAGGGTGGTGTACACTGAAGCTTTCTTT

V gene: TRBV27
D gene: TRBD2
CDR3 length: 17
clone size: NA
J gene: TRBJ2-2
CDR3 protein: CASPWASGGIRPRELFF
CDR3 DNA: TGTGCCAGCCCTTGGGCTAGCGGGGGGATAAGGCCCCGGGAGCTGTTTTTT

V gene: TRBV11-3
D gene: NA
CDR3 length: 11
clone size: NA
J gene: TRBJ2-5
CDR3 protein: CASSQQETQYF
CDR3 DNA: TGTGCCAGCAGCCAGCAAGAGACCCAGTACTTC

V gene: TRBV6-5
D gene: NA
CDR3 length: 15
clone size: NA
J gene: TRBJ1-6
CDR3 protein: CASRLRESYNSPLHF
CDR3 DNA: TGTGCCAGCAGACTCCGGGAGTCGTATAATTCACCCCTCCACTTT

V gene: TRBV5-6
D gene: NA
CDR3 length: 14
clone size: few
J gene: TRBJ2-1
CDR3 protein: CASTRDLTYNEQFF
CDR3 DNA: TGTGCCAGCACCCGGGACCTAACCTACAATGAGCAGTTCTTC

V gene: TRBV27
D gene: NA
CDR3 length: 15
clone size: once
J gene: TRBJ1-1
CDR3 protein: CASREAQERGTEAFF
CDR3 DNA: TGTGCCAGCAGGGAAGCTCAGGAACGGGGTACTGAAGCTTTCTTT

V gene: TRBV30
D gene: TRBD2
CDR3 length: 17
clone size: NA
J gene: TRBJ2-4
CDR3 protein: CAWSVLADALAKNIQYF
CDR3 DNA: TGTGCCTGGAGTGTACTAGCGGATGCTTTAGCCAAAAACATTCAGTACTTC

V gene: TRBV25-1
D gene: TRBD1
CDR3 length: 13
clone size: few
J gene: TRBJ1-5
CDR3 protein: CASSLRGSQPQHF
CDR3 DNA: TGTGCCAGCAGCCTCAGGGGGAGTCAGCCCCAGCATTTT